A selection of T cell receptor beta chains follows, all from one sample in a study of T cell responses to AZD1222 COVID-19 vaccine. Using immunoSEQ multiplex PCR, the repertoire was profiled, and TCRdb retains in-frame clones only, with some absent. This table holds 80,000 to 100,000 clones, 70% to 90% found once. The sample in question was peripheral blood, obtained 28 days after the second AZD1222 dose. The source is an adult who received the AZD1222 COVID-19 vaccine. The CDR3 runs from the conserved cysteine through the conserved F or W. D genes are given only for firm matches.

cdr3_length j_call d_call v_call cdr3_nt cdr3_aa
12 TRBJ1-2 - TRBV11-2 TGTGCCAGCAGCTTAGGGGTTTTCGGCTACACCTTT CASSLGVFGYTF
15 TRBJ2-3 TRBD1 TRBV6-2/TRBV6-3 TGTGCCAGCAGCGACCGGGACAGGGGGGCAGATACGCAGTATTTT CASSDRDRGADTQYF
13 TRBJ1-2 - TRBV12-3/TRBV12-4 TGTGCCAGCAGTTGGGGGAGGACAGTTGGCTACACCTTC CASSWGRTVGYTF
16 TRBJ2-7 TRBD2 TRBV7-8 TGTGCCAGCAGCTTAGTTCGAATAGCGGGAGGCCAGTACCAGTACTTC CASSLVRIAGGQYQYF
16 TRBJ2-6 - TRBV7-2 TGTGCCAGCAGCCCCAGAGTCCTCACTGGGGCCAACGTCCTGACTTTC CASSPRVLTGANVLTF
15 TRBJ1-1 - TRBV5-1 TGCGCCAGCAGCTTGGTGGGGAAATCGAACACTGAAGCTTTCTTT CASSLVGKSNTEAFF
16 TRBJ2-2 TRBD1 TRBV5-4 TGTGCCAGCAGCTTGGACTGGACAGGGGTAACCGGGGAGCTGTTTTTT CASSLDWTGVTGELFF
14 TRBJ2-7 - TRBV28 TGTGCCAGCAGTTCTAGCGATAAAACCTACGAGCAGTACTTC CASSSSDKTYEQYF
12 TRBJ2-5 - TRBV5-4 TGTGCCAGCAGCGACCTTCAAGAGACCCAGTACTTC CASSDLQETQYF
14 TRBJ1-5 - TRBV30 TGTGCCTGGAAGCCGGGGTTGGGGAATCAGCCCCAGCATTTT CAWKPGLGNQPQHF
15 TRBJ2-7 TRBD1 TRBV27 TGTGCCAGCAGTTTACGGACAGGGTTCTCCTACGAGCAGTACTTC CASSLRTGFSYEQYF
14 TRBJ1-1 - TRBV11-2 TGTGCCAGCAGCTTACAATTTAGGGGCACTGAAGCTTTCTTT CASSLQFRGTEAFF
13 TRBJ1-4 TRBD1 TRBV28 TGTGCCAGCATGTTCCCAGGGGGAGAAAAACTGTTTTTT CASMFPGGEKLFF
15 TRBJ2-1 - TRBV7-2 TGTGCCAGCAGCTTTGGACAGAGCTCCTACAATGAGCAGTTCTTC CASSFGQSSYNEQFF
13 TRBJ1-2 - TRBV29-1 TGCAGAGTGGGGTACCATGGTAGCTATGGCTACACCTTC CRVGYHGSYGYTF
19 TRBJ2-1 TRBD2 TRBV7-2 TGTGCCAGCAGCTTAGGACTAGCGGGGGGCTTCCCCTCCTACAATGAGCAGTTCTTC CASSLGLAGGFPSYNEQFF
13 TRBJ2-7 - TRBV29-1 TGCAGCGTTGTCCCTGCTAGCTGGGTCGAGCAGTACTTC CSVVPASWVEQYF